The source of this T cell receptor beta chain is a study of T cell repertoires in cytomegalovirus infection. Across the study: Both a matching HLA type and CMV infection were indicated by public TCR beta signatures.

TCRdb fed the reads into MiXCR, producing one record per CDR3 protein. Of more than 400,000 distinct CDR3 sequences in the sample, 26% were seen once. In this sample, this clonotype turned up a few times. Its antigen is still unknown. Trimming shortened V by 2 bases and J by 0 bases, and 11 bases separated the two germline ends. Looked up from germline, CDR1 is MNHEY and CDR2 is SVGEGT. This CDR3 comprises 17 residues. Findings and caveats of the study: People with CMV and the relevant HLA were identified by cumulative public TCR beta family frequency. What dominated the ex vivo response were HLA-C-restricted CMV-specific TCR beta clonotypes.

This receptor was identified in a human donor in good health (CMV status not recorded). Some clones in this sample may be carry-over from other donors' samples. Sequenced: PBMCs. This rearrangement joins TRBV6-2 or TRBV6-3 to TRBJ2-6, with D uncertain. The CDR3 sequence is CASSYRHRYSGANVLTF. The CDR3 DNA is TGTGCCAGCAGTTACAGACACCGATACTCTGGGGCCAACGTCCTGACTTTC.